This T cell receptor beta chain was profiled in a study of cytomegalovirus exposure and HLA in healthy donors (dated by TCRdb to the late 2010s). In the study overall: An earlier analysis of about 530 of the donors reported roughly 300 Gb of sequence data and 100 million to 120 million unique TCR beta sequences obtained from some 200 million T cells. An early release that covered about 600 HLA-typed donors contained 250 to 350 gigabases of sequencing data and 70 million to 100 million unique TCR sequences. Of the roughly 420 genotyped donors, 80% to 90% were placed in the genetic ancestry cluster associated with self-reported Caucasian donors. The study aimed to test whether cataloging public T cell receptors could reveal signatures of past pathogen exposure. The T cell repertoires of roughly 660 subjects were profiled by immunosequencing and related to cytomegalovirus serostatus. In addition to the first cohort of 666 subjects, a separate validation cohort of over 90 different subjects was used. High-throughput TCR immunosequencing, statistical association of individual TCRs with disease status, and machine learning were combined to predict cytomegalovirus infection status. A later analysis re-examined previously published TCR beta repertoires from roughly 650 donors and added high-resolution HLA genotyping to investigate patterns of TCR occurrence. In the later analysis, no new phenotypic data were used to find candidate immune exposures; instead, reliance was placed on TCR beta sequences and their occurrence across donors. In an earlier analysis of a few hundred of the donors, high-throughput TCR beta sequencing was used to judge whether each TCR beta V gene segment behaved as functional or pseudogenic. Alongside the repertoire data, information on donor age, sex, ethnicity and CMV serostatus was compiled. Genome-wide SNP genotypes for about 65% of the roughly 670 donors were used in a later genetic analysis, which treated that subset as a discovery cohort. All discovery cohort repertoires had been generated using a single sequencing platform. Both class I and class II loci were covered by HLA typing, at four-digit resolution. The number of typed donors differed by locus: 629-630 for A, B, C, DRB1 and DQB1; 500 to 550 for DQA1; around 580 for DPA1; and some 470 for DPB1. Five DR-DQ haplotypes were treated as single units for association and clustering because of strong linkage in the cohort. Among some 400 genotyped donors of the cohort, an average of roughly 230,000 unique TCR beta nucleotide sequences was sequenced per donor, of which 15% to 20% were non-productive.

The cohort comprised some 700 healthy bone marrow donors. At the time of sampling, all cohort members were nominally healthy, though unrecorded immune exposures were likely present. The donor tested CMV seronegative and was one of the 352 seronegative cohort members. A peripheral blood sample was provided by each donor, and peripheral blood mononuclear cells were used for TCR beta sequencing. The Qiagen DNeasy Blood Extraction Kit was used to extract genomic DNA from the blood cell samples. Summary of the overall study and its limitations: Because counts were too low, seventeen rarely observed V segments, including chromosome 9 orphons, were left out of the earlier analysis of a few hundred of the donors. Assigning TCR associations to individual alleles was difficult when HLA alleles, especially DR and DQ, strongly co-occurred. The study listed approximately 150 TCR beta chains as associated with cytomegalovirus. Correlated functional status among segregating V segments might be attributable to linkage disequilibrium, but an unknown experimental factor could not be ruled out. A further reported finding was that TCR beta sequences accurately predicted the HLA-A and HLA-B alleles for most subjects in the first cohort. A later analysis found that TCR association rates varied across HLA loci, with DRB1 alleles showing the most associated TCRs and HLA-C alleles the fewest. Because HLA typing was missing for some donors at each locus, association tests included only the typed subset. Most TCR sequences were seen in very few donors, while some public TCRs were found in many individuals. Because the 87-base-pair reads could not distinguish some IMGT-functional V segments, including TRBV6-2 and TRBV6-3, those segments were excluded. According to a later genetic analysis, donors in an Asian-associated ancestry cluster had fewer N-insertions in productive TCRs than the roughly 700-donor mean. Cytomegalovirus status was reported to be diagnosed by the classifier with high specificity and sensitivity in both the original and validation cohorts. According to a later analysis, parvovirus B19, influenza, CMV and Epstein-Barr virus appeared linked to several top co-occurrence clusters. CMV serostatus was the only immune exposure information available for the cohort. In a later analysis, 16,951 TCR beta sequences were associated with specific HLA alleles at a false discovery rate of 0.05. In a later analysis, most CMV-associated TCR beta chains were found to appear HLA-restricted, with HLA associations seemingly driven largely by CMV exposure. A later analysis found that HLA-associated TCR beta chains were more clonally expanded and had lower generation probabilities than equally common non-associated chains. The authors suggested that the approach could potentially be generalized to other disease states and immunological phenotypes. Sequencing depth was assumed to be roughly uniform across donors in the presence/absence analyses, though that assumption may not hold. The cohort was sequenced for TCR beta chains only, and without alpha or paired-chain data the features that could be detected were limited. In vitro tests confirmed that a few of the cytomegalovirus-associated TCR beta chains recognize cytomegalovirus antigens. In an earlier analysis of over 550 of the donors, most TCR beta V segments were observed in productive rearrangements about 87% or about 30% of the time, broadly matching IMGT annotations. In a later genetic analysis, a missense DCLRE1C variant was associated with V-gene and J-gene trimming of TCR beta chains, and the association was replicated in an independent cohort. The sequencing pipeline was judged likely to have produced a cluster of highly shared sequence variants as a technical artifact.

According to the germline V gene, CDR1 reads SNHLY and CDR2 reads FYNNEI. CDR3 length: 13 amino acids, cysteine to phenylalanine. Left in the record is the CDR3 DNA by itself, 39 bases read in frame from the first base. V and J lose 8 bases and 1 base, and a span of 12 bases separates them. This clone was recorded only once. Its antigen is unknown. No much larger clone exists at a distance of one base, and base qualities are not known. The receptor library was made with the immunoSEQ multiplex PCR assay. The multiplex PCR relied on a mix of 60 forward primers for TCR Vbeta segments and 13 reverse primers for TCR Jbeta segments. The CDR3 region of rearranged TCR beta genes was amplified from genomic DNA by a multiplex PCR assay. The amplified TCR beta libraries were sequenced on the Illumina HiSeq System as 87-base-pair reads. Regarding the original processing steps: A later analysis counted some 74 million unique TCR beta chains across the 500 to 850 repertoires, and some 11 million of these chains were shared by at least two donors. Raw reads were error-corrected and collapsed into unique sequences with a nearest-neighbor algorithm that merged closely related sequences to remove PCR and sequencing errors. V, D and J gene segments were assigned by aligning CDR3 sequences to IMGT reference sequences. For a sequence to be retained, a match of at least six nucleotides to both a V gene segment and a J gene segment was required. Rearrangements were classified as productive when the CDR3 lacked stop codons and remained in frame with V and J, and all other rearrangements were classified as non-productive. Following IMGT convention, CDR3 was defined as the stretch from the second conserved V-encoded cysteine up to the conserved J-encoded phenylalanine. In an earlier analysis of roughly 610 of the donors, sequences lacking an unambiguous match to a single V gene segment were excluded. In an earlier analysis of 450 to 750 of the donors, a V segment was called functional when productive rearrangements were above 56.7%, and segregating when the standard deviation between donors exceeded 5%. To diagnose cytomegalovirus status from the catalog of TCR beta chain sequences, a statistical classification framework was built. In a later analysis, V and J genes were assigned by comparing TCR nucleotide sequences against IMGT/GENE-DB human TR gene sequences. In a later analysis, CDR3 sequences and most-parsimonious VDJ recombination scenarios were assigned using the TCRdist pipeline. In a later analysis, each TCR beta chain was defined by its CDR3 amino acid sequence together with its V-gene family, and reads without a unique V-gene family were excluded. In a later analysis, a few hundred highly shared, low-generation-probability nucleotide sequences were removed to address suspected cross-contamination and a sequencing artifact. In a later analysis, a clonal expansion index for each public chain was calculated from normalized within-repertoire ranks of inferred template counts. In a later analysis, generation probabilities were computed using a VDJ recombination model fitted to out-of-frame rearrangements, and the results were checked against IGoR. Hypergeometric tests were used in a later analysis to score TCR-TCR, TCR-HLA and TCR-CMV co-occurrence, with a repertoire-size bias correction applied to the TCR pairs. False discovery rates were estimated in a later analysis by permuting HLA or CMV assignments 20 times. In a later analysis, co-occurring TCRs were grouped using DBSCAN, with TCRdist sequence similarity added in when clustering inside HLA-allele-positive subsets. Repertoires with fewer than 30,000 or more than 120,000 public chains were left out of co-occurrence clustering, as were about 5 repertoires with anomalous nucleotide sharing. Sourced from immuneACCESS, this table was stored by TCRdb with only in-frame sequences that have V and J called. A share of the clones is absent; for the studies checked, an unresolved V gene accounts for under half, and the remainder has no known explanation. For V, J and clone size, that table is used; D and trimming come from the DNA. The sample has 150,000 to 200,000 clones on record, roughly four fifths of them singletons. The ten largest clonotypes hold about 4.5% of the sample.

This chain joins TRBV2 to TRBJ2-7, with a weak D call of TRBD2 (6 bases match). The sequence derives from a man aged 35 to 55 in good health and CMV-seronegative. Material for sequencing was PBMCs. The CDR3 sequence is CASGEDFSYEQYF. In nucleotide form, the sequence is TGTGCCAGCGGGGAGGATTTTTCCTACGAGCAGTACTTC.